This record looks at one T cell receptor beta chain sequence and its context. What it recognizes is unknown. No cell sorting was done before RNA was extracted from the tissue. This non-tumor lung sample came from over 3 cm beyond the tumor edge. The record originates from a study of tumor and adjacent non-tumor tissue in lung cancer. Study-level information: Stage I to III disease affected roughly ten men and 4 or 5 women aged about 31 to 80. General study results and limits: Tumor repertoires had a smaller top 100 clone share than normal lung.

TCRbeta libraries were built with three rounds of nested PCR, modified from ARM-PCR. TCRdb used MiXCR to reprocess the multiplex PCR reads, holding one entry per CDR3 protein. The data show 100,000 or so distinct CDR3 sequences, with roughly 78% seen just once and 30% held by the top ten. Germline assignment: CDR1 MGHRA and CDR2 YSYEKL. Losses at the gene ends were 10 bases for V and 2 bases for J; bases not matched to a gene: 18. This CDR3 is 17 amino acids long. Sequenced material: distant non-tumor lung tissue. The clonotype was recovered from a man in his 60s with small cell lung cancer. The gene calls are TRBV4-1 and TRBJ2-3; 7 nucleotides match TRBD2. CDR3 sequence (DNA): TGCGCCATCAGTCAAGAGACGGCGGGAGCCTCCACAGATACGCAGTATTTT. Translated: CAISQETAGASTDTQYF.